This is a list of T cell receptor beta chains from one sample in a study of T cell repertoires in cytomegalovirus infection. TCRdb re-derived calls from the reads in MiXCR, one entry per CDR3 protein. The table has around 430,000 distinct CDR3 sequences, about 39% seen once; the top ten hold 43%. No antigen is known for these receptors. The sample here was cultured PBMCs, taken from culture after CMV antigen stimulation. These receptors all stem from a human donor in good health (CMV status not recorded). Some clones in this sample may be carry-over from other donors' samples. Both conserved end residues are part of each CDR3. The D gene is left open where the match is weak. Clone size, where shown, is once, few, many, or a class for clones that have expanded.

abundance: few
d_gene: NA
j_gene: TRBJ2-7
v_gene: TRBV25-1
CDR3nt: TGTGCCAGCAGTGAATCTGTAGCGACTCACTACGAGCAGTACTTC
CDR3aa: CASSESVATHYEQYF

abundance: NA
d_gene: TRBD2
j_gene: TRBJ2-7
v_gene: TRBV20-1
CDR3nt: TGCAGTGCTAGAGATCCAGCTAGCGGGGATTACGAGCAGTACTTC
CDR3aa: CSARDPASGDYEQYF

abundance: few
d_gene: TRBD1
j_gene: TRBJ2-7
v_gene: TRBV7-2
CDR3nt: TGTGCCAGCAGCTTAGTCGGGACAGGGTCGAACGAGCAGTACTTC
CDR3aa: CASSLVGTGSNEQYF

abundance: many
d_gene: NA
j_gene: TRBJ2-2
v_gene: TRBV7-2
CDR3nt: TGTGCCAGCAGCTTGAACACTGGATCCTCCGGGGAGCTGTTTTTT
CDR3aa: CASSLNTGSSGELFF

abundance: few
d_gene: NA
j_gene: TRBJ1-3
v_gene: TRBV7-9
CDR3nt: TGTGCCAGCAGCCGGACCAGCTCTGGAAACACCATATATTTT
CDR3aa: CASSRTSSGNTIYF

abundance: NA
d_gene: TRBD2
j_gene: TRBJ2-5
v_gene: TRBV7-9
CDR3nt: TGTGCCAGCAGCATGGGACTAGCGGGAGGATGGGAGACCCAGTACTTC
CDR3aa: CASSMGLAGGWETQYF

abundance: NA
d_gene: NA
j_gene: TRBJ2-3
v_gene: TRBV20-1
CDR3nt: TGCAGTGCCACACAGTGGGGGGTAGCATCAGATACGCAGTATTTT
CDR3aa: CSATQWGVASDTQYF

abundance: NA
d_gene: NA
j_gene: TRBJ2-5
v_gene: TRBV7-2
CDR3nt: TGTGCCAGCAGCTCCCCTGAAGGAGAAGAGACCCAGTACTTC
CDR3aa: CASSSPEGEETQYF

abundance: few
d_gene: NA
j_gene: TRBJ2-5
v_gene: TRBV5-5
CDR3nt: TGTGCCAGCAGCCCTTACCGGGGGAGGGAGACCCAGTACTTC
CDR3aa: CASSPYRGRETQYF

abundance: NA
d_gene: NA
j_gene: TRBJ2-1
v_gene: TRBV11-3
CDR3nt: TGTGCCAGCAGCCCCCACGGCCTACTAGACAATGAGCAGTTCTTC
CDR3aa: CASSPHGLLDNEQFF

abundance: NA
d_gene: NA
j_gene: TRBJ1-2
v_gene: TRBV10-3
CDR3nt: TGTGCCATCAGTGGGTCGGTGGTGGGCAGGGGTTCGGCCTACACCTTC
CDR3aa: CAISGSVVGRGSAYTF

abundance: NA
d_gene: NA
j_gene: TRBJ2-5
v_gene: TRBV3-1
CDR3nt: TGTGCCAGCAGCCATCCAGAGGGGGGGACCCAGTACTTC
CDR3aa: CASSHPEGGTQYF

abundance: NA
d_gene: NA
j_gene: TRBJ1-1
v_gene: TRBV7-2
CDR3nt: TGTGCCAGCAGCTTAGCTCTGATCCTGTTT
CDR3aa: CASSLALILF

abundance: NA
d_gene: TRBD1
j_gene: TRBJ1-4
v_gene: TRBV5-1
CDR3nt: TGCGCCAGCAGCGCGAGAACAGGGGGCACTACTAATGAAAAACTGTTTTTT
CDR3aa: CASSARTGGTTNEKLFF

abundance: NA
d_gene: NA
j_gene: TRBJ2-5
v_gene: TRBV4-1
CDR3nt: TGCGCCAGCAGCCTCACAGACAAAGAGACCCAGTACTTC
CDR3aa: CASSLTDKETQYF

abundance: NA
d_gene: NA
j_gene: TRBJ2-1
v_gene: TRBV12-3/TRBV12-4
CDR3nt: TGTGCCAGCAACCTTGGCAGTCTCTCCTACAATGAGCAGTTCTTC
CDR3aa: CASNLGSLSYNEQFF

abundance: once
d_gene: NA
j_gene: TRBJ1-1
v_gene: TRBV5-1
CDR3nt: TGCGCCAGCAGCTTGTACGGGGAGCTGATGAACACTGAAGCTTTCTTT
CDR3aa: CASSLYGELMNTEAFF

abundance: few
d_gene: NA
j_gene: TRBJ2-3
v_gene: TRBV12-3/TRBV12-4
CDR3nt: TGTGCCAGCAACAGCCAACTCGGAGATACGCAGTATTTT
CDR3aa: CASNSQLGDTQYF

abundance: few
d_gene: NA
j_gene: TRBJ2-3
v_gene: TRBV12-3/TRBV12-4
CDR3nt: TGTGCCAGCAGTTTAGGGTTAAGGGATACGCAGTATTTT
CDR3aa: CASSLGLRDTQYF

abundance: NA
d_gene: TRBD2
j_gene: TRBJ2-7
v_gene: TRBV18
CDR3nt: TGTGCCAGCTCAGACACTAGCGGCTACGAGCAGTACTTC
CDR3aa: CASSDTSGYEQYF

abundance: NA
d_gene: TRBD1
j_gene: TRBJ1-2
v_gene: TRBV6-6
CDR3nt: TGTGCCAGCGAAAAGACAGGGGGCTACTATGGCTACACCTTC
CDR3aa: CASEKTGGYYGYTF

abundance: few
d_gene: TRBD1
j_gene: TRBJ2-1
v_gene: TRBV7-2
CDR3nt: TGTGCCAGCAGACGAGGCCGGGCCGAGGGGGCCAATGAGCAGTTCTTC
CDR3aa: CASRRGRAEGANEQFF

abundance: NA
d_gene: NA
j_gene: TRBJ2-3
v_gene: TRBV20-1
CDR3nt: TGCAGTGCTAGGGTGGGGGGGCAGTATACGCAGTATTTT
CDR3aa: CSARVGGQYTQYF

abundance: NA
d_gene: NA
j_gene: TRBJ2-5
v_gene: TRBV6-2/TRBV6-3
CDR3nt: TGTGCCAGCAGAGCGGGACAGGTGGGACAAGAGACCCAGTACTTC
CDR3aa: CASRAGQVGQETQYF

abundance: few
d_gene: TRBD1
j_gene: TRBJ1-6
v_gene: TRBV7-9
CDR3nt: TGTGCCAGCAGCTCACCGGGACAGGGGAACCCACCCCTCCACTTT
CDR3aa: CASSSPGQGNPPLHF

abundance: once
d_gene: NA
j_gene: TRBJ1-2
v_gene: TRBV20-1
CDR3nt: TGCAGTGCTACGGACAGTTCACTTTATGGCTACACCTTC
CDR3aa: CSATDSSLYGYTF

abundance: NA
d_gene: NA
j_gene: TRBJ2-1
v_gene: TRBV7-8
CDR3nt: TGTGCCAGCAGCTTAGATACTAGTCAGAGTCACGATGAGCAGTTCTTC
CDR3aa: CASSLDTSQSHDEQFF

abundance: NA
d_gene: NA
j_gene: TRBJ2-3
v_gene: TRBV20-1
CDR3nt: TGCAGTGCTAGGCCCCAAATCCTGGAACTCAGCACAGATACGCAGTATTTT
CDR3aa: CSARPQILELSTDTQYF

abundance: NA
d_gene: NA
j_gene: TRBJ2-2
v_gene: TRBV2
CDR3nt: TGTGCCAGCAATTACTCGCCGGAGACCGGGGAGCTGTTTTTT
CDR3aa: CASNYSPETGELFF

abundance: few
d_gene: TRBD1
j_gene: TRBJ1-3
v_gene: TRBV12-3/TRBV12-4
CDR3nt: TGTGCCAGCAGTTACAGGGGGTCCTCTGGAAACACCATATATTTT
CDR3aa: CASSYRGSSGNTIYF

abundance: NA
d_gene: NA
j_gene: TRBJ2-7
v_gene: TRBV3-1
CDR3nt: TGTGCCAGCAGCCAAGGATTAGCAATGACCTACGAGCAGTACTTC
CDR3aa: CASSQGLAMTYEQYF

abundance: few
d_gene: TRBD1
j_gene: TRBJ2-3
v_gene: TRBV2
CDR3nt: TGTGCCAGCAGTATCTCCGGGACAGGGGTCACAGATACGCAGTATTTT
CDR3aa: CASSISGTGVTDTQYF

abundance: NA
d_gene: NA
j_gene: TRBJ2-3
v_gene: TRBV19
CDR3nt: TGTGCCAGTAGTAGTGGGACACAATTCACAGATACGCAGTATTTT
CDR3aa: CASSSGTQFTDTQYF

abundance: NA
d_gene: TRBD2
j_gene: TRBJ2-7
v_gene: TRBV7-6
CDR3nt: TGTGCCAGCAGCTTCATGGGGGGGGTTTACGAGCAGTACTTC
CDR3aa: CASSFMGGVYEQYF

abundance: NA
d_gene: NA
j_gene: TRBJ2-5
v_gene: TRBV12-3/TRBV12-4
CDR3nt: TGTGCCAGCAGCTCTAGGGCCCAAGAGACCCAGTACTTC
CDR3aa: CASSSRAQETQYF

abundance: NA
d_gene: NA
j_gene: TRBJ2-1
v_gene: TRBV7-2
CDR3nt: TGTGCCAGCAGCTCAAGGGGGGACTACCTAAATGAGCAGTTCTTC
CDR3aa: CASSSRGDYLNEQFF

abundance: many
d_gene: TRBD1
j_gene: TRBJ1-1
v_gene: TRBV7-2
CDR3nt: TGTGCCAGCAGCTTCATCGTTGCCTCCCGGGACAGGGGGCGAGTTTTACCGGGGGACACTGAAGCTTTCTTT
CDR3aa: CASSFIVASRDRGRVLPGDTEAFF

abundance: NA
d_gene: NA
j_gene: TRBJ2-1
v_gene: TRBV7-2
CDR3nt: TGTGCCAGCAGCTTAGACAGGGCCTTCTACAATGAGCAGTTCTTC
CDR3aa: CASSLDRAFYNEQFF

abundance: few
d_gene: NA
j_gene: TRBJ2-1
v_gene: TRBV7-9
CDR3nt: TGTGCCAGCAGCTTAAGAAACAATGAGCAGTTCTTC
CDR3aa: CASSLRNNEQFF

abundance: few
d_gene: NA
j_gene: TRBJ1-3
v_gene: TRBV7-8
CDR3nt: TGTGCCAGCAGCTTAATCCTCTCTGGAAACACCATATATTTT
CDR3aa: CASSLILSGNTIYF

abundance: few
d_gene: TRBD2
j_gene: TRBJ2-7
v_gene: TRBV11-2
CDR3nt: TGTGCCAGCAGCTTAGTGATGTTAGCGGGGGCCCAAACCTCCTACGAGCAGTACTTC
CDR3aa: CASSLVMLAGAQTSYEQYF

abundance: NA
d_gene: NA
j_gene: TRBJ1-5
v_gene: TRBV19
CDR3nt: TGTGCCAGTAGTAAGGGACCCGGCTACCGGTCTGGAGGTCAGCCCCAGCATTTT
CDR3aa: CASSKGPGYRSGGQPQHF

abundance: few
d_gene: NA
j_gene: TRBJ2-5
v_gene: TRBV7-2
CDR3nt: TGTGCCAGCAGCTCCCCCCCTGAAGAGACCCAGTACTTC
CDR3aa: CASSSPPEETQYF

abundance: few
d_gene: TRBD2
j_gene: TRBJ2-7
v_gene: TRBV7-2
CDR3nt: TGTGCCAGCAGCTTAAGAGCGGGAGGTTCGTCCTACGAGCAGTACTTC
CDR3aa: CASSLRAGGSSYEQYF

abundance: NA
d_gene: NA
j_gene: TRBJ1-2
v_gene: TRBV7-6
CDR3nt: TGTGCCAGCAGCTTAGAAGGGCAGGGGATAGGCTACACCTTC
CDR3aa: CASSLEGQGIGYTF

abundance: NA
d_gene: TRBD2
j_gene: TRBJ2-3
v_gene: TRBV15
CDR3nt: TGTGCCACCAGCAGAGTGCGGGGGTACACAGATACGCAGTATTTT
CDR3aa: CATSRVRGYTDTQYF

abundance: few
d_gene: NA
j_gene: TRBJ2-4
v_gene: TRBV7-9
CDR3nt: TGTGCCAGCAGCTTAGCGGGAAAAAACATTCAGTACTTC
CDR3aa: CASSLAGKNIQYF

abundance: NA
d_gene: NA
j_gene: TRBJ2-3
v_gene: TRBV25-1
CDR3nt: TGTGCCAGCAGTGAATCGTTCGATGGGGATACGCAGTATTTT
CDR3aa: CASSESFDGDTQYF

abundance: few
d_gene: NA
j_gene: TRBJ2-1
v_gene: TRBV7-2
CDR3nt: TGTGCCAGCAGCTTGGATCGGCACAATGAGCAGTTCTTC
CDR3aa: CASSLDRHNEQFF

abundance: few
d_gene: NA
j_gene: TRBJ2-3
v_gene: TRBV7-2
CDR3nt: TGTGCCAGCAGCTTCGCGAACACAGATACGCAGTATTTT
CDR3aa: CASSFANTDTQYF

abundance: NA
d_gene: TRBD1
j_gene: TRBJ1-5
v_gene: TRBV19
CDR3nt: TGTGCCAGTAGTACCCCGGGACAGGGTTTCCAGCCCCAGCATTTT
CDR3aa: CASSTPGQGFQPQHF

abundance: NA
d_gene: TRBD1
j_gene: TRBJ1-2
v_gene: TRBV11-2
CDR3nt: TGTGCCAGCAGCAAAAATTCACAGGGGAACTATGGCTACACCTTC
CDR3aa: CASSKNSQGNYGYTF

abundance: NA
d_gene: TRBD2
j_gene: TRBJ2-5
v_gene: TRBV7-2
CDR3nt: TGTGCCAGCAGGTCTAGCGGGAGGGGAGAGACCCAGTACTTC
CDR3aa: CASRSSGRGETQYF